This TCR beta chain was sequenced for a study of identical twins. TCRdb re-called the 5' RACE reads with MiXCR, one entry per CDR3 protein. The sample records approximately 470,000 distinct CDR3 sequences, 14% being singletons. Looked up from germline, CDR1 is SGHRS and CDR2 is YFSETQ. The trim removed 0 bases at V and 7 bases at J, leaving 6 bases unmatched. This CDR3 contains 15 residues. Worth noting for this clonotype: The antigen remains unidentified.

Each donor was a healthy Caucasian. Broader study findings: Among monozygotic twins, out-of-frame TCR alpha sharing exceeded what models predicted. Beta out-of-frame sequences showed weaker excess twin sharing. Memory repertoires lacked the insertion deficit that abundant cord blood beta clonotypes showed.

The data were also submitted as part of a second study, on yellow fever vaccine responses in identical twins.

The sample comprised CD4+ T cells sorted from blood. The rearrangement links TRBV5-1 to TRBJ2-3; 9 nucleotides align to TRBD2. This clonotype was sampled from a woman under 30 in good health. The CDR3 DNA sequence: TGCGCCAGCAGCTTGGGGCTAGCGGGGATGAATACGCAGTATTTT. Residues: CASSLGLAGMNTQYF.